What follows are 31 T cell receptor beta chains derived from one specimen sequenced in a study of blood T cell repertoires in COVID-19. The assay was immunoSEQ multiplex PCR, and TCRdb's table has in-frame clones only and misses some. The sample has 230,000 or so clones, about nine tenths seen once. The specimen sequenced was PBMCs or T cells enriched from blood (not recorded which). The source of these receptors is a woman in her forties with acute COVID-19.

This chain connects TRBV2 to TRBJ2-2, with 10 bases fitting TRBD2. V lost 6 bases to trimming and J lost 7 bases; unmatched junction nucleotides: 8. The germline gives CDR1 SNHLY, CDR2 FYNNEI. The CDR3 is 15 amino acids. CDR3 residues: CASRIAGGGSGELFF. In DNA form, the CDR3 reads TGTGCCAGCAGAATAGCGGGGGGCGGGAGCGGGGAGCTGTTTTTT.

This rearrangement joins TRBV19 to TRBJ1-1; 8 positions agree with TRBD1. With V trimmed by 4 bases and J by 3 bases, 1 base remained unmatched. CDR3 length equals 13 residues. Germline CDR1 and CDR2: LNHDA and SQIVND (reference sequence). The CDR3 region has the DNA TGTGCCAGTAGTAGGGGACAGGACACTGAAGCTTTCTTT. Translation: CASSRGQDTEAFF.

This clone was detected only once. The V and J genes are TRBV3-1 (or the pseudogene TRBV3-2) and TRBJ1-6, with D perhaps TRBD1 (5 bases). This CDR3 comprises 19 residues. V was trimmed by 0 bases and J by 6 bases, leaving 21 bases between them. Germline V gene sequence: CDR1 LGHDT, CDR2 YNNKEL (reference sequence). The CDR3 is CASSQDMAGPGFGNSPLHF. In DNA, the CDR3 is TGTGCCAGCAGCCAAGATATGGCGGGACCGGGGTTCGGTAATTCACCCCTCCACTTT.

V usage is TRBV2 and J usage is TRBJ2-3; D is perhaps TRBD2 (7 bases). This CDR3 is built from 19 residues. V lost 6 bases and J lost 2, with 27 bases in between. CDR1 is SNHLY, CDR2 FYNNEI, per germline. The CDR3 loop reads CASSKEGGRGLGYTDTQYF. As DNA, the CDR3 is TGTGCCAGCAGCAAAGAGGGGGGGCGAGGCCTCGGGTACACAGATACGCAGTATTTT.

This chain connects TRBV14 to TRBJ1-1; D is ambiguous. Germline CDR1 SGHDN, CDR2 FVKESK. Trimming cost V 5 bases and J 1 base, with 8 bases left between them. CDR3 size: 13 residues. CDR3 bases: TGTGCCAGCAGCGACACAAGGAACACTGAAGCTTTCTTT. It is translated as CASSDTRNTEAFF.

The chain joins TRBV15 to TRBJ2-1, with TRBD2 as a possible D gene (5 bases). CDR1 and CDR2 (germline): LNHNV, YYDKDF (reference sequence). Between the trimmed V and J ends, which lost 1 base and 7 bases, there was a span of 8 bases. The CDR3 has 13 residues. The CDR3 loop is CATSRARGNEQFF. CDR3 nucleotide sequence: TGTGCCACCAGCAGAGCTAGAGGGAATGAGCAGTTCTTC.

V gene TRBV5-1 combines with J gene TRBJ2-1; 10 positions agree with TRBD2. CDR1 and CDR2 (germline): SGHRS, YFSETQ. The CDR3 contains 19 residues. CDR3 in amino acids: CVPGERGGFVGALQNEQFF. For the CDR3, the DNA is TGCGTCCCCGGGGAGCGGGGGGGGTTTGTGGGAGCTCTACAGAATGAGCAGTTCTTC.

The rearrangement links TRBV6-2 or TRBV6-3 to TRBJ2-3; D is undetermined. The CDR3 consists of 14 residues. Trimming pared 0 bases from V and 3 bases from J, leaving 7 bases between. Germline V gene data show CDR1 as MNHEY and CDR2 as SVGEGT. CDR3 amino acids: CASSYSSVTDTQYF. In DNA, the CDR3 is TGTGCCAGCAGTTACTCATCGGTAACAGATACGCAGTATTTT.

CDR3 DNA sequence: TGCGCCAGCAGCTTGGTGGGAGTACCTGAAGCTTTCTTT. Protein sequence: CASSLVGVPEAFF. The chain joins TRBV5-1 to TRBJ1-1; D unclear. V shed 0 bases and J shed 6 bases, with 9 bases lying between them. Germline V gene data show CDR1 as SGHRS and CDR2 as YFSETQ. The CDR3 consists of 13 residues. The whole variable domain, filled in from reference TRBV5-1 and TRBJ1-1, reads KAGVTQTPRYLIKTRGQQVTLSCSPISGHRSVSWYQQTPGQGLQFLFEYFSETQRNKGNFPGRFSGRQFSNSRSEMNVSTLELGDSALYLCASSLVGVPEAFFGQGTRLTVV.

The CDR3 sequence: CASSPTGWSSYEQYV. Written as DNA, the CDR3 is TGTGCCAGCAGTCCCACCGGGTGGAGCTCCTACGAGCAGTACGTC. This rearrangement joins TRBV27 to TRBJ2-7; D not certain. The V gene lost 5 bases and the J gene lost 0 bases, with 14 bases spanning the gap. This CDR3 region has 15 residues. Germline CDR1 reads MNHEY; CDR2 reads SMNVEV (reference sequence).

The rearrangement links TRBV4-1 to TRBJ1-1; weak D call: TRBD1 (6 bases). Germline V gives CDR1 MGHRA, CDR2 YSYEKL. The CDR3 contains 15 residues. Deletions cut 4 bases from V and 5 bases from J, with 17 bases between. Here the CDR3 reads CASSPLGRGSTEAFF. The CDR3 DNA sequence: TGCGCCAGCAGCCCCCTAGGTAGGGGGAGTACTGAAGCTTTCTTT.

This clone was seen only a few times. The V gene is TRBV5-1, the J gene TRBJ1-6; a possible D gene is TRBD1 (6 bases). V was pared by 4 bases and J by 7 bases, with 15 bases between. The CDR3 has 15 amino acids. Germline V lookup: CDR1 SGHRS, CDR2 YFSETQ. CDR3: CASSAGDIFNSPLHF. The CDR3 DNA reads TGCGCCAGCAGCGCGGGGGACATTTTCAATTCACCCCTCCACTTT.

V usage is TRBV27 and J usage is TRBJ2-1, with 8 bases aligning to TRBD1. Germline values: CDR1 MNHEY, CDR2 SMNVEV (reference sequence). V lost 8 bases, J lost 9 bases, and 12 bases stayed unmatched. CDR3 length: 14 residues. The CDR3 DNA follows: TGTGCCAGCGGACCCGGGACAGGTCGGGCTGAGCAGTTCTTC. Amino acid sequence: CASGPGTGRAEQFF.

The chain joins TRBV10-3 to TRBJ2-1, with TRBD1 as a possible D gene (5 bases). Germline V gene data show CDR1 as ENHRY and CDR2 as SYGVKD. Trimming stripped 2 bases from V and 2 bases from J, with 10 bases between. The CDR3 totals 15 residues. CDR3 nucleotide sequence: TGTGCCATCAGTGAGGGGGCGGATACCTACAATGAGCAGTTCTTC. Encoded protein: CAISEGADTYNEQFF.

The chain recombines TRBV27 with TRBJ1-1, with D perhaps matching TRBD1 (5 bases). Germline CDR1 is MNHEY and CDR2 is SMNVEV (reference sequence). Deletions cut 0 bases from V and 6 bases from J, with 8 bases between. The CDR3 runs 13 residues. The CDR3 reads CASSLSWGAEAFF. In nucleotides, the CDR3 is TGTGCCAGCAGTTTATCATGGGGGGCTGAAGCTTTCTTT.

The chain recombines TRBV4-2 with TRBJ1-6, with TRBD1 identical over 11 bases. This CDR3 is 15 amino acids long. The germline gives CDR1 LGHNA, CDR2 YNFKEQ. Trimming took 6 bases from V and 8 from J; bases not matched to a gene: 6. The CDR3 bases are TGTGCCAGCAGAGGACAGGGGGCTTCGGATTCACCCCTCCACTTT. This sequence encodes CASRGQGASDSPLHF.

This rearrangement joins TRBV3-1 (or the pseudogene TRBV3-2) to TRBJ2-1, with 7 bases aligning to TRBD1. The length of the CDR3 is 15 residues. The ends lost 6 bases at V and 4 bases at J; junction bases unmatched: 9. The V gene's germline CDR1 is LGHDT and CDR2 YNNKEL (reference sequence). CDR3 sequence: CASRRDRAVYNEQFF. Written as DNA, the CDR3 is TGTGCCAGCAGGAGAGACAGGGCGGTTTACAATGAGCAGTTCTTC.

The chain is built from TRBV7-3 and TRBJ1-6; 11 bases agree with TRBD1. Germline CDR1 and CDR2: SGHTA and FQGTGA. V shed 5 bases and J 12 bases; nucleotides not matched to a gene: 6. The CDR3 covers 14 residues. The chain's CDR3 is CASSPRDRGGPLHF. The CDR3 bases are TGTGCCAGCAGCCCCCGGGACAGGGGGGGACCCCTCCACTTT.

V usage is TRBV9 and J usage is TRBJ1-3; TRBD1 might be the D (5 bases). The CDR3 extends over 15 amino acids. Per the germline V gene, CDR1 is SGDLS and CDR2 is YYNGEE. The V and J ends lost 3 bases and 2 bases respectively, with 12 bases between them. The DNA for the CDR3 is TGTGCCAGCAGCGCCCATACAGGAACTGGAAACACCATATATTTT. It yields the protein CASSAHTGTGNTIYF.

The chain recombines TRBV27 with TRBJ2-2; TRBD1 aligns across 7 bases. The CDR3 totals 16 residues. Per germline, CDR1 MNHEY and CDR2 SMNVEV (reference sequence). J lost 5 bases, V lost 5 bases, and 11 bases had no gene match. The CDR3 coding sequence is TGTGCCAGCAGTCTAAAACGACAGGGATGGACCGGGGAGCTGTTTTTT. It is translated as CASSLKRQGWTGELFF.

The V call is TRBV6-6, the J call TRBJ1-1; possible D gene TRBD1, 5 bases. V shed 4 bases and J shed 0 bases, with 9 bases lying between them. The CDR3 runs 14 residues. CDR1 MNHNY and CDR2 SVGAGI come from the germline V gene (reference sequence). DNA for the CDR3: TGTGCCAGCAGTTCAGACAGTCTGAACACTGAAGCTTTCTTT. Translating it yields CASSSDSLNTEAFF.

The chain combines TRBV11-2 with TRBJ2-1, with unresolved D. V shed 1 base and J shed 2 bases, with 6 bases lying between them. Germline V lookup: CDR1 SGHAT, CDR2 FQNNGV. This CDR3 has 14 amino acids. The CDR3 DNA reads as TGTGCCAGCAGCTTAGGTACAGCCTACAATGAGCAGTTCTTC. Amino acids: CASSLGTAYNEQFF.

V usage is TRBV5-1 and J usage is TRBJ1-1; TRBD1 agrees at 7 bases. The CDR3 runs 13 residues. From germline, CDR1 is SGHRS and CDR2 YFSETQ. J lost 6 bases, V lost 3 bases, and 5 bases had no gene match. This CDR3 reads CASSSTGQAEAFF. The CDR3 DNA follows: TGCGCCAGCAGCTCCACTGGACAGGCTGAAGCTTTCTTT.

The chain combines TRBV15 with TRBJ1-1; 8 nucleotides match TRBD1. The germline V gene encodes CDR1 LNHNV and CDR2 YYDKDF (reference sequence). CDR3 length: 12 residues. Trimming cost V 8 bases and J 4 bases; bases outside gene matches: 3. This CDR3 reads CATADRGTEAFF. The DNA of the CDR3 is TGTGCCACCGCAGACAGGGGCACTGAAGCTTTCTTT. Full variable domain (outside the CDR3, taken from reference TRBV15 and TRBJ1-1): DAMVIQNPRYQVTQFGKPVTLSCSQTLNHNVMYWYQQKSSQAPKLLFHYYDKDFNNEADTPDNFQSRRPNTSFCFLDIRSPGLGDTAMYLCATADRGTEAFFGQGTRLTVV.

V and J are TRBV5-6 and TRBJ1-2; 10 nucleotides match TRBD1. This CDR3 comprises 18 residues. Unmatched junction bases numbered 11, after V lost 3 bases and J lost 0 bases. Germline CDR1 is SGHDT and CDR2 is YYEEEE. The CDR3: CASSYRRDRGLANYGYTF. The DNA of the CDR3 is TGTGCCAGCAGCTACCGAAGGGACAGGGGCTTAGCTAACTATGGCTACACCTTC. The full variable domain, its missing parts supplied by reference TRBV5-6 and TRBJ1-2, is DAGVTQSPTHLIKTRGQQVTLRCSPKSGHDTVSWYQQALGQGPQFIFQYYEEEERQRGNFPDRFSGHQFPNYSSELNVNALLLGDSALYLCASSYRRDRGLANYGYTFGSGTRLTVV.

The chain combines TRBV9 with TRBJ2-3, with D possibly being TRBD1 (5 bases). V gave up 0 bases and J gave up 1 base, with 6 bases separating them. This CDR3 is built from 14 residues. Looked up from germline, CDR1 is SGDLS and CDR2 is YYNGEE. As DNA, the CDR3 is TGTGCCAGCAGCGTAGTAGGGGGCACAGATACGCAGTATTTT. It encodes CASSVVGGTDTQYF.

V usage is TRBV9 and J usage is TRBJ1-6; 8 positions match TRBD1. The CDR3 consists of 15 residues. From germline, CDR1 is SGDLS and CDR2 YYNGEE. The V gene end was trimmed by 3 bases and the J gene end by 8 bases; junction bases not matched to a gene: 7. The DNA for the CDR3 is TGTGCCAGCAGCGCCACGGACAGGGTAGATTCACCCCTCCACTTT. Protein sequence: CASSATDRVDSPLHF.

This clone is a singleton in its sample. This chain links TRBV5-6 with TRBJ1-1; D remains unclear. CDR1 is SGHDT and CDR2 is YYEEEE in the germline V gene. Trimming took off 0 bases at V and 4 bases at J, with 19 bases between the two ends. The CDR3 runs to 17 residues. CDR3 amino acids: CASSLGEVRRAATEAFF. CDR3 nucleotide sequence: TGTGCCAGCAGCTTGGGGGAGGTTCGTAGGGCTGCCACTGAAGCTTTCTTT.

The chain combines TRBV3-1 (or the pseudogene TRBV3-2) with TRBJ2-5; D may be TRBD1 (5 bases). In germline, CDR1 is LGHDT, CDR2 YNNKEL (reference sequence). The V gene lost 0 bases and the J gene lost 4 bases, with 9 bases spanning the gap. This CDR3 has 14 residues. The CDR3 DNA follows: TGTGCCAGCAGCCAAGATGTAGGGGCAGAGACCCAGTACTTC. Protein sequence: CASSQDVGAETQYF.

This clone was seen only once. This chain joins TRBV4-3 and TRBJ2-2; tentative D call: TRBD2 (6 bases). Per germline, CDR1 LGHNA and CDR2 YSLEER. V shed 1 base and J shed 3 bases, with 18 bases lying between them. This CDR3 spans 18 amino acids. This chain's CDR3 is CASSQVHGKGGDTGELFF. CDR3 nucleotides: TGCGCCAGCAGCCAAGTTCATGGCAAGGGCGGGGACACCGGGGAGCTGTTTTTT.

The chain is built from TRBV19 and TRBJ1-2, with 8 nucleotides matching TRBD1. Trimming took 10 bases from V and 8 from J; bases not matched to a gene: 12. The CDR3 has 13 residues. Germline-derived CDR1 and CDR2 are LNHDA and SQIVND (reference sequence). The CDR3 DNA reads as TGTGCCACCTCTGGACAGGGACGGAACGGCTACACCTTC. Amino acid sequence: CATSGQGRNGYTF.